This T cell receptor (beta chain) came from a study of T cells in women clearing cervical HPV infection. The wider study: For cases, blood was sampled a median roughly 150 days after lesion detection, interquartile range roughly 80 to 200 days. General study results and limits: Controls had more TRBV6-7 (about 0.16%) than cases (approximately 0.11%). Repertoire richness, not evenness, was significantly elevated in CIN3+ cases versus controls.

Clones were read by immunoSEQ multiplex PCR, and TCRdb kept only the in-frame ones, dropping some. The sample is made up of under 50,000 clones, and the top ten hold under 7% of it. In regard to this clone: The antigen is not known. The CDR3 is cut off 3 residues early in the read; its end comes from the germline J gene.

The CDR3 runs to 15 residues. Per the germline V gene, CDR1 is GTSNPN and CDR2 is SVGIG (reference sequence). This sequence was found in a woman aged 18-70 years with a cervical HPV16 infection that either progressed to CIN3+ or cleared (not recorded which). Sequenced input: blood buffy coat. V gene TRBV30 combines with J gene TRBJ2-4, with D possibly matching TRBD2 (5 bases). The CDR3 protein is CAWSRGYQANYGQYF. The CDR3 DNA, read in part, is TGTGCCTGGAGTCGGGGATACCAAGCTAACTATGGT.